What follows are 10 T cell receptor beta chains derived from one specimen sequenced in a study of lymphopenia after photon versus proton radiotherapy. Sequenced by immunoSEQ multiplex PCR; TCRdb stores in-frame clones only, minus some. The table shows around 33,000 clones, with roughly 89% occurring only once. The specimen comprised peripheral blood, sampled from a patient treated with proton-based radiotherapy. The receptors derive from a woman in her 70s with pancreatic cancer. Some clones in this sample may be carry-over from other donors' samples.

The J gene is TRBJ2-5, the V gene TRBV5-6, with TRBD1 matching 7 bases. The CDR3 sequence is 14 residues long. Germline V gene lookup returns CDR1 SGHDT and CDR2 YYEEEE. V gave up 1 base and J gave up 3 bases; unmatched junction bases: 3. Here the CDR3 DNA reads TGTGCCAGCAGCTTGCTAGGGGGCGAAGAGACCCAGTACTTC. Translation gives CASSLLGGEETQYF.

This clone was observed a handful of times. The chain employs TRBV2 and TRBJ2-3; D call uncertain. The V end lost 4 bases, the J end lost 6 bases, and 11 bases lay between the germline ends. The germline V gene encodes CDR1 SNHLY and CDR2 FYNNEI. This CDR3 is 13 amino acids long. The CDR3 sequence: CASSGPNVDTQYF. For the CDR3, the DNA is TGTGCCAGCAGTGGACCGAACGTTGATACGCAGTATTTT.

The V gene is TRBV30, the J gene TRBJ1-6; no clear D. The V gene's germline CDR1 is GTSNPN and CDR2 SVGIG (reference sequence). Deletions cut 3 bases from V and 5 bases from J, with 11 bases between. The CDR3 runs to 14 residues. The CDR3 coding sequence is TGTGCCTGGAGAACGGCAGCCGATAATTCACCCCTCCACTTT. Residues: CAWRTAADNSPLHF.

The chain uses TRBV7-8 and TRBJ1-1, with D uncertain. This CDR3 spans 15 amino acids. Germline CDR1 reads SGHVS; CDR2 reads FQNEAQ. V was shortened by 2 bases and J by 2 bases, with 12 bases between the two germline ends. The CDR3 loop reads CASSLIGSVNTEAFF. The DNA for the CDR3 is TGTGCCAGCAGCTTAATAGGATCGGTTAACACTGAAGCTTTCTTT.

V is TRBV6-5 and J is TRBJ1-1, with 7 bases matching TRBD1. Germline V CDR1 and CDR2: MNHEY, SVGAGI. The CDR3 covers 12 residues. V shed 5 bases and J 8 bases; nucleotides not matched to a gene: 5. CDR3 DNA: TGTGCCAGCAGTCGCGGACAGGCCGAAGCTTTCTTT. The encoded protein is CASSRGQAEAFF.

The chain employs TRBV19 and TRBJ2-1; perhaps TRBD1 as D (5 bases). Per the germline V gene, CDR1 is LNHDA and CDR2 is SQIVND (reference sequence). The CDR3 has 14 residues. Trimming pared 3 bases from V and 7 bases from J, leaving 13 bases between. The CDR3 DNA is TGTGCCAGTAGTATGTTAGCAGGGTTGAATGAGCAGTTCTTC. Translation gives CASSMLAGLNEQFF.

This chain uses TRBV7-3 with TRBJ2-7; D unclear. The CDR3 is 13 residues long. Germline values: CDR1 SGHTA, CDR2 FQGTGA. Trimming took off 0 bases at V and 6 bases at J, with 9 bases between the two ends. The CDR3 DNA reads TGTGCCAGCAGCTTAACTCCCCGAGGCGAGCAGTACTTC. The encoded protein is CASSLTPRGEQYF.

This chain links TRBV9 with TRBJ1-4; possibly TRBD1 for D (5 bases). The CDR3 extends over 15 amino acids. Trimming took 0 bases from V and 8 from J, leaving 14 bases between them. The V gene's germline CDR1 is SGDLS and CDR2 YYNGEE. The CDR3 sequence is CASSVGTGGGEKLFF. CDR3 DNA sequence: TGTGCCAGCAGCGTAGGTACAGGCGGGGGGGAAAAACTGTTTTTT.

The chain combines TRBV18 with TRBJ2-5; D not resolved. CDR1 is KGHSH, CDR2 LQKENI, per germline. The V end was cut by 1 base, the J end by 1 base, with 4 bases between. This CDR3 has 13 residues. This chain's CDR3 is CASSPRTQETQYF. CDR3 nucleotides: TGTGCCAGCTCACCACGGACCCAAGAGACCCAGTACTTC.

The chain joins TRBV21-1 to TRBJ1-1; the table's D call TRBD1 went unverified against the DNA. TRBV21-1 is a known pseudogene. The CDR3 length is 17 residues. The DNA of the CDR3 is TGTGCCAGCAGCAAAGCGGGGGGGACAGGTATAAACACTGAAGCTTTCTTT. Translation gives CASSKAGGTGINTEAFF.